This is a list of T cell receptor beta chains from one sample in a study of OX40 agonist ivuxolimab in advanced cancers. The method was immunoSEQ multiplex PCR; TCRdb's version includes in-frame clones alone and lacks a portion of them. This sample has tens of thousands of clones, with roughly nine tenths found just once. Sequencing was performed on CD4+ or CD8+ T cells sorted from blood, taken in a trial of the OX40 agonist ivuxolimab. The receptors come from an adult with an advanced solid tumor such as melanoma, head and neck, liver or kidney cancer. Each CDR3 is given with its conserved first and last residue. The D gene is left open where the match is weak. Size tells how often a clone was seen (once, few, many) or the class of an expanded clone, and some rows leave it out.

length	D	V	size	J	CDR3	DNA
13	NA	TRBV27	NA	TRBJ2-3	CASSLGNTDTQYF	TGTGCCAGCAGTTTAGGGAATACAGATACGCAGTATTTT
15	TRBD1	TRBV5-1	NA	TRBJ1-2	CASSLVGQGANGYTF	TGCGCCAGCAGCTTGGTGGGGCAGGGGGCGAATGGCTACACCTTC
13	NA	TRBV7-2	NA	TRBJ1-6	CASSLARNSPLHF	TGTGCCAGCAGCTTAGCTAGGAATTCACCCCTCCACTTT
11	NA	TRBV5-5	NA	TRBJ1-2	CASSHRDLYTF	TGTGCCAGCAGCCACCGGGACCTCTACACCTTC
15	TRBD1	TRBV7-7	NA	TRBJ2-5	CASSLGGAAQETQYF	TGTGCTAGCAGCTTAGGGGGCGCAGCCCAAGAGACCCAGTACTTC
16	TRBD2	TRBV5-1	once	TRBJ2-1	CASSSERGSIHNEQFF	TGCGCCAGCAGCTCTGAGCGGGGGTCTATCCACAATGAGCAGTTCTTC
16	NA	TRBV18	NA	TRBJ2-7	CASSPLSWARAYEQYF	TGTGCCAGCTCACCACTATCTTGGGCCAGGGCCTACGAGCAGTACTTC
16	NA	TRBV5-1	NA	TRBJ1-6	CASSFTGSSYNSPLHF	TGCGCCAGCAGCTTCACCGGGAGCTCCTATAATTCACCCCTCCACTTT
15	NA	TRBV13	NA	TRBJ1-2	CASSLTGSLNYGYTF	TGTGCCAGCAGCTTAACGGGCAGTCTTAACTATGGCTACACCTTC
17	TRBD2	TRBV19	once	TRBJ2-2	CASSISRWLAGTGELFF	TGTGCCAGTAGTATCTCTCGGTGGCTAGCGGGGACCGGGGAGCTGTTTTTT
12	NA	TRBV11-2	few	TRBJ1-1	CASSPDSPEAFF	TGTGCCAGCAGTCCGGACAGCCCTGAAGCTTTCTTT
13	NA	TRBV28	NA	TRBJ1-1	CASRIQGGAEAFF	TGTGCCAGCAGAATTCAGGGTGGGGCTGAAGCTTTCTTT
16	NA	TRBV28	NA	TRBJ1-6	CASRPTGTALNSPLHF	TGTGCCAGCAGACCAACCGGGACGGCCCTCAATTCACCCCTCCACTTT
17	NA	TRBV21-1	NA	TRBJ1-1	CASSPEGAGPMNTEAFF	TGTGCCAGCAGCCCCGAAGGGGCAGGACCTATGAACACTGAAGCTTTCTTT
16	NA	TRBV1	few	TRBJ2-7	CTSSQDRGTFSYEQYF	TGCACCAGCAGCCAAGATCGCGGGACCTTTTCCTACGAGCAGTACTTC
13	NA	TRBV6-4	NA	TRBJ2-1	CASRVSTGNEQFF	TGTGCCAGCAGAGTATCGACGGGCAATGAGCAGTTCTTC
16	NA	TRBV28	NA	TRBJ1-5	CASSSAIWGSNQPQHF	TGTGCCAGCAGTTCCGCCATTTGGGGGAGCAATCAGCCCCAGCATTTT
12	NA	TRBV11-3	once	TRBJ1-2	CASSQTGYGYTF	TGTGCCAGCAGCCAGACAGGTTATGGCTACACCTTC
15	TRBD2	TRBV7-3	NA	TRBJ2-3	CASSLGLAGTDTQYF	TGTGCCAGCAGCTTGGGACTAGCGGGGACAGATACGCAGTATTTT
13	NA	TRBV5-6	NA	TRBJ2-5	CASSLGEGGTQYF	TGTGCCAGCAGCTTGGGGGAAGGGGGGACCCAGTACTTC
15	TRBD2	TRBV10-3	NA	TRBJ2-3	CAISVSGSQTDTQYF	TGTGCCATCAGTGTTAGCGGGAGTCAGACAGATACGCAGTATTTT
16	TRBD1	TRBV4-3	NA	TRBJ1-6	CASSQDYQGQGTPLHF	TGCGCCAGCAGCCAAGATTATCAGGGACAGGGAACACCCCTCCACTTT
14	TRBD1	TRBV11-3	NA	TRBJ1-1	CASSLVGQGTEAFF	TGTGCCAGCAGCTTAGTAGGACAGGGCACTGAAGCTTTCTTT
15	NA	TRBV5-1	NA	TRBJ2-5	CASSDWGSTPGYQYF	TGCGCCAGCAGCGATTGGGGATCCACGCCCGGGTACCAGTACTTC
15	TRBD2	TRBV11-3	NA	TRBJ2-1	CASRLPGLASNEQFF	TGTGCCAGCAGGCTTCCGGGACTAGCGAGCAATGAGCAGTTCTTC
15	TRBD1	TRBV7-3	NA	TRBJ2-7	CARSLGQGIAYEQYF	TGTGCCCGCAGCTTGGGACAGGGGATTGCCTACGAGCAGTACTTC
14	TRBD1	TRBV5-1	once	TRBJ1-2	CASIVGTGDYGHTF	TGCGCCAGCATCGTAGGGACAGGGGACTATGGCCACACCTTC
13	NA	TRBV11-2	once	TRBJ1-1	CASSSRGNTEAFF	TGTGCCAGCAGCTCCAGGGGAAACACTGAAGCTTTCTTT
14	TRBD1	TRBV11-2	NA	TRBJ1-2	CASSLTEGAVGYTF	TGTGCCAGCAGCTTAACGGAGGGGGCGGTTGGCTACACCTTC
16	TRBD1	TRBV5-8	once	TRBJ2-3	CASSLAGQGAANTQYF	TGTGCCAGCAGCTTGGCCGGGCAGGGGGCGGCAAATACGCAGTATTTT
15	NA	TRBV7-2	NA	TRBJ2-5	CASSPQSGEAETQYF	TGTGCCAGCAGCCCCCAATCAGGGGAGGCAGAGACCCAGTACTTC
12	NA	TRBV5-1	NA	TRBJ2-1	CASSLGVGEQFF	TGCGCCAGCAGCTTGGGGGTTGGTGAGCAGTTCTTC
16	NA	TRBV6-5	NA	TRBJ2-3	CASSLRVPSSTDTQYF	TGTGCCAGCAGTTTACGGGTCCCCTCTAGCACAGATACGCAGTATTTT
11	NA	TRBV6-6	NA	TRBJ1-4	CASSRNEKLFF	TGTGCCAGCAGCCGTAATGAAAAACTGTTTTTT
11	TRBD1	TRBV7-6	NA	TRBJ2-5	CASSDRVTQYF	TGTGCCAGCAGCGACAGGGTCACCCAGTACTTC
15	NA	TRBV7-2	NA	TRBJ1-3	CASSLDGGMGNTIYF	TGTGCCAGCAGCTTAGACGGGGGCATGGGAAACACCATATATTTT
16	TRBD1	TRBV5-4	NA	TRBJ2-5	CASSTPTGPLQETQYF	TGTGCCAGCAGCACGCCGACAGGGCCCCTCCAAGAGACCCAGTACTTC
15	NA	TRBV27	NA	TRBJ1-1	CASRSRVAPHGEAFF	TGTGCCAGCAGGAGTAGGGTGGCGCCCCACGGGGAAGCTTTCTTT
14	NA	TRBV6-1	once	TRBJ2-5	CASTLIQGRETQYF	TGTGCCAGCACCCTTATACAGGGCCGAGAGACCCAGTACTTC
18	TRBD1	TRBV19	NA	TRBJ1-1	CASRGDRGPPWLDTEAFF	TGTGCCAGTAGGGGAGACAGGGGCCCCCCATGGCTGGACACTGAAGCTTTCTTT
14	NA	TRBV19	NA	TRBJ2-3	CAEGRAPWTDTQYF	TGTGCCGAGGGGCGGGCCCCGTGGACAGATACGCAGTATTTT
16	TRBD1	TRBV29-1	NA	TRBJ2-2	CSVAYRGVMGTGELFF	TGCAGCGTTGCATACAGGGGAGTCATGGGGACCGGGGAGCTGTTTTTT
15	TRBD1	TRBV19	NA	TRBJ1-1	CASSRGTGPLNEAFF	TGTGCCAGTAGTAGAGGGACAGGGCCATTAAATGAAGCTTTCTTT
15	NA	TRBV18	NA	TRBJ2-1	CASSRAGQTYNEQFF	TGTGCCAGCTCGCGAGCGGGACAGACCTACAATGAGCAGTTCTTC
16	NA	TRBV5-1	NA	TRBJ2-1	CASSFVPHSGGNEQFF	TGCGCCAGCAGCTTTGTCCCACACTCCGGTGGCAATGAGCAGTTCTTC
14	NA	TRBV7-2	once	TRBJ2-7	CASSLAPGRYEQYF	TGTGCCAGCAGCTTAGCGCCAGGCCGCTACGAGCAGTACTTC
13	NA	TRBV5-6	NA	TRBJ1-2	CASSLGVSDGYTF	TGTGCCAGCAGCTTGGGGGTGTCGGATGGCTACACCTTC
13	TRBD1	TRBV6-6	NA	TRBJ2-5	CASSQDRVETQYF	TGTGCCAGCAGCCAGGACAGGGTGGAGACCCAGTACTTC
15	TRBD1	TRBV11-2	NA	TRBJ2-2	CASSQRDRGAGELFF	TGTGCCAGCAGCCAGAGGGACAGGGGGGCCGGGGAGCTGTTTTTT
16	NA	TRBV18	NA	TRBJ1-1	CASSLSWAALNTEAFF	TGTGCCAGCTCACTTAGCTGGGCGGCCCTGAACACTGAAGCTTTCTTT
15	TRBD2	TRBV6-6	NA	TRBJ2-5	CASSRGGTTKETQYF	TGTGCCAGCAGTCGCGGGGGAACCACCAAAGAGACCCAGTACTTC